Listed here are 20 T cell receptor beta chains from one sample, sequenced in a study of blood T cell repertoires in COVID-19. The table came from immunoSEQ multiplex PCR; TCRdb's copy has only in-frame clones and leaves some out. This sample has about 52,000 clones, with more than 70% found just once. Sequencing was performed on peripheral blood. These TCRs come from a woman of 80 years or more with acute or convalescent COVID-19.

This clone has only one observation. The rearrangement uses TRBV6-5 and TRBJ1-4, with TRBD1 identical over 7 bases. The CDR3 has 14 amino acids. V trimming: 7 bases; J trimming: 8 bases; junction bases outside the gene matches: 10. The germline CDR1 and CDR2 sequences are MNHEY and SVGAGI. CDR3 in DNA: TGTGCCAGCACCGGCCGACAGGGATGGGAAAAACTGTTTTTT. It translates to CASTGRQGWEKLFF.

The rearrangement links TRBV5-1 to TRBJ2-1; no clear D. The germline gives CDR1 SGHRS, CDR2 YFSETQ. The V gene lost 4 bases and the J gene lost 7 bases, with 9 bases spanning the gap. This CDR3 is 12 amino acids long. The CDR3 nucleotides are TGCGCCAGCAGCCCATCCCAAAATGAGCAGTTCTTC. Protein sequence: CASSPSQNEQFF.

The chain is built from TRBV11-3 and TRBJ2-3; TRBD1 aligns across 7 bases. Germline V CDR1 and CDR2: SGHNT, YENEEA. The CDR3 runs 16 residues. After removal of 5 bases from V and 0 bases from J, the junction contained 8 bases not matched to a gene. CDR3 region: CASSEGTASSTDTQYF. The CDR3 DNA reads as TGTGCCAGCAGCGAGGGGACAGCCTCTAGCACAGATACGCAGTATTTT.

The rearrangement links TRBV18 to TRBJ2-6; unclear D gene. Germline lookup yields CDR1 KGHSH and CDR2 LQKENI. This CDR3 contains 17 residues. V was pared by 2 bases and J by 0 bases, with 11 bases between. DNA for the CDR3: TGTGCCAGCTCACCAGCCTCCCCCAGCTCTGGGGCCAACGTCCTGACTTTC. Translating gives CASSPASPSSGANVLTF.

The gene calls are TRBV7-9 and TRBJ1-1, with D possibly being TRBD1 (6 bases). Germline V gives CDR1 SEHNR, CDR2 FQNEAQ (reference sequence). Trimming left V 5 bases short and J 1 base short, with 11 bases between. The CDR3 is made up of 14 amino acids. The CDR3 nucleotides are TGTGCCAGCAGCCCCCGCAGGGGGAACACTGAAGCTTTCTTT. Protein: CASSPRRGNTEAFF.

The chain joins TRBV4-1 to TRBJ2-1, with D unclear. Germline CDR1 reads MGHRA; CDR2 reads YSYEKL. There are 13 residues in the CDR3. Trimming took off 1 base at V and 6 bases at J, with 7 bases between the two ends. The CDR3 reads CASSQVNSNEQFF. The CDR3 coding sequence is TGCGCCAGCAGCCAAGTAAACAGCAATGAGCAGTTCTTC.

The DNA of the CDR3 is TGCGCCAGCAGCTCTATAGGACAGGAATACGAGCAGTACTTC. Its translation is CASSSIGQEYEQYF. The chain has TRBV5-1 and TRBJ2-7; 7 positions agree with TRBD1. The CDR3 is 14 residues long. The J segment lost 4 bases and the V segment lost 3 bases, leaving 7 bases of the junction unmatched. Germline V gene lookup returns CDR1 SGHRS and CDR2 YFSETQ.

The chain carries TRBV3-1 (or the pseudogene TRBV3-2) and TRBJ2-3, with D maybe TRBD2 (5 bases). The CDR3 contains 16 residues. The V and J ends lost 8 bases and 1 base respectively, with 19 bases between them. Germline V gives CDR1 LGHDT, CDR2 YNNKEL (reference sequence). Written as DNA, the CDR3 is TGTGCCAGCGCCTTATTGCCGGGGTCTGGCACAGATACGCAGTATTTT. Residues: CASALLPGSGTDTQYF.

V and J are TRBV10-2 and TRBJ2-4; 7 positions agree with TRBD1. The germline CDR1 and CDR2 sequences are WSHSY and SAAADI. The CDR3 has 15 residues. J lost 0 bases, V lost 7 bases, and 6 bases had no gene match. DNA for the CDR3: TGCGCCAGCACCTTAGGGGGCATAGCCAAAAACATTCAGTACTTC. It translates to CASTLGGIAKNIQYF.

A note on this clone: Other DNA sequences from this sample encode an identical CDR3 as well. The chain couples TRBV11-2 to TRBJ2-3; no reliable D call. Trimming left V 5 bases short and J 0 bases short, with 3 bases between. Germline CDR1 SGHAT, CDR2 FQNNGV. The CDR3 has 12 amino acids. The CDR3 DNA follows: TGTGCCAGCAGCCCTAGCACAGATACGCAGTATTTT. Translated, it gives CASSPSTDTQYF.

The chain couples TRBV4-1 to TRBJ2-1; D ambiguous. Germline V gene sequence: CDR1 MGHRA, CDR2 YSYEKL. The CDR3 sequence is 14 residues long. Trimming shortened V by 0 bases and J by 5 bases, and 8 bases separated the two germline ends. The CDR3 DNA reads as TGCGCCAGCAGCCAAGATACTACCCACAATGAGCAGTTCTTC. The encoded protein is CASSQDTTHNEQFF.

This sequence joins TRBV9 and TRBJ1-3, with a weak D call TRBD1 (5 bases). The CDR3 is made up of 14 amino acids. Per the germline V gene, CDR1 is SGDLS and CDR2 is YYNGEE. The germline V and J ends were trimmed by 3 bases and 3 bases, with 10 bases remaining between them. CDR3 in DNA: TGTGCCAGCAGCGCGGACATGATTGGAAACACCATATATTTT. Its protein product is CASSADMIGNTIYF.

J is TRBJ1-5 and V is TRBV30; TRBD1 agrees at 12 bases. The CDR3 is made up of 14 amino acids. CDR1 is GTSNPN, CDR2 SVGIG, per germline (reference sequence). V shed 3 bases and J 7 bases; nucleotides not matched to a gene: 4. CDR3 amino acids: CAWRGQGARQPQHF. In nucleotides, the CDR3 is TGTGCCTGGAGGGGACAGGGGGCTCGGCAGCCCCAGCATTTT.

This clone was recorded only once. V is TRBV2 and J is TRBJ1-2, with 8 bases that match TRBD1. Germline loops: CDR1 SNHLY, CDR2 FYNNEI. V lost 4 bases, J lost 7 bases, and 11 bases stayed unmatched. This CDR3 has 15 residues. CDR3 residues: CASSASGQGKSGYTF. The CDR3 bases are TGTGCCAGCAGTGCCTCCGGACAGGGTAAATCTGGCTACACCTTC.

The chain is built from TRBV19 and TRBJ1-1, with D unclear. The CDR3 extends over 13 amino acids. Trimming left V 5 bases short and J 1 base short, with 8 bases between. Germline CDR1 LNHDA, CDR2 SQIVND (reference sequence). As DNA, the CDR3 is TGTGCCAGTAGTTCCGTCCGGAACACTGAAGCTTTCTTT. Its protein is CASSSVRNTEAFF.

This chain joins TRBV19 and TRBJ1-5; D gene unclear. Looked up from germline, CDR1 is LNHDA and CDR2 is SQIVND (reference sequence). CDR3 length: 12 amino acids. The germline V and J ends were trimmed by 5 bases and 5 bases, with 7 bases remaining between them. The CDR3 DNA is TGTGCCAGTAGTTTCCCCTATCAGCCCCAGCATTTT. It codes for CASSFPYQPQHF.

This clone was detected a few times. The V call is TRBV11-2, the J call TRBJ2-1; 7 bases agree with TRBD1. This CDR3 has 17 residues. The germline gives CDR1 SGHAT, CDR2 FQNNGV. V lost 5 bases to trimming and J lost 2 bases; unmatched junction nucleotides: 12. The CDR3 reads CASSPYSGTATYNEQFF. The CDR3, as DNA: TGTGCCAGCAGCCCTTACTCCGGGACAGCCACCTACAATGAGCAGTTCTTC.

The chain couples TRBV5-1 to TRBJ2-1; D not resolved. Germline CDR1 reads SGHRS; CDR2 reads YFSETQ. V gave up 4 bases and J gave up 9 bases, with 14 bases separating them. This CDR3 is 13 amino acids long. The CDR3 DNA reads TGCGCCAGCAGCAAACCCACAGACGGTGAGCAGTTCTTC. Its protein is CASSKPTDGEQFF.

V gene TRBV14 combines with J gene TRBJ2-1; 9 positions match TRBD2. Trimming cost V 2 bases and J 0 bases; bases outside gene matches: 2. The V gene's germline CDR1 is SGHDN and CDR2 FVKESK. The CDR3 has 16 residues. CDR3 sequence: CASSQLSGSSYNEQFF. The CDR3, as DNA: TGTGCCAGCAGCCAACTTAGCGGGAGCTCCTACAATGAGCAGTTCTTC.

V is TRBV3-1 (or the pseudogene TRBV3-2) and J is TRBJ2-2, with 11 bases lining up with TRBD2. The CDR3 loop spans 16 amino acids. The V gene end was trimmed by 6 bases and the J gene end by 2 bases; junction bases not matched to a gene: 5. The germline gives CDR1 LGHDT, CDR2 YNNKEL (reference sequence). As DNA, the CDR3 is TGTGCCAGCAGACAGACTAGCGGGATTAACACCGGGGAGCTGTTTTTT. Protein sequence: CASRQTSGINTGELFF.